This T cell receptor beta chain came from a study of cytomegalovirus exposure and HLA in healthy donors. Study-level results: When presence/absence was analysed, sequencing depth was taken to be roughly uniform across donors. CMV serostatus alone was available as immune exposure information. In a later analysis, TCR beta V- and J-gene trimming was associated with a missense DCLRE1C variant. An analysis done earlier found most TCR beta V segments productive about 87% or about 30% of the time.

The CDR3 covers 14 residues. CDR1 and CDR2 from the germline V gene are MNHNY and SVGAGI (reference sequence). Trimming at V came to 4 bases and at J to 5 bases, leaving 3 bases not matched to a gene. The PCR used 60 Vbeta and 13 Jbeta primers. Method: immunoSEQ multiplex PCR; TCRdb's copy keeps in-frame clones and lacks some. Here the sample spans over 150,000 clones, 75% to 85% being singletons. On this clone: Its antigen is unknown.

This TCR was recovered from a man aged 50 or older in good health and CMV-seropositive. The sequencing sample was made of PBMCs. This rearrangement joins TRBV6-6 to TRBJ2-5; 11 bases match TRBD1. The CDR3 nucleotides read TGTGCCAGCAGTTCCGGGACAGGGGGTGAGACCCAGTACTTC. It codes for CASSSGTGGETQYF.